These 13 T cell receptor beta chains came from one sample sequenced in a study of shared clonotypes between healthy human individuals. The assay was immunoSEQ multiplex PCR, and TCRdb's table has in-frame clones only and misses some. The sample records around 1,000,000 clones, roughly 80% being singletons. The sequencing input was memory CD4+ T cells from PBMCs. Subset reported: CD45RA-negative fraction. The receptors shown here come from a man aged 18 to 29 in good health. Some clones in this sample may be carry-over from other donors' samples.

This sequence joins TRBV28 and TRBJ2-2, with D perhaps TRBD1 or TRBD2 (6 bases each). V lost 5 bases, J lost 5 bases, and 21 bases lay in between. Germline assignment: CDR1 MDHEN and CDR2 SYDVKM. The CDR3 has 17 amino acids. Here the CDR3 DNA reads TGTGCCAGCAGTCCCCCCTCGGGCAGGGGAGGAACCGGGGAGCTGTTTTTT. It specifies CASSPPSGRGGTGELFF.

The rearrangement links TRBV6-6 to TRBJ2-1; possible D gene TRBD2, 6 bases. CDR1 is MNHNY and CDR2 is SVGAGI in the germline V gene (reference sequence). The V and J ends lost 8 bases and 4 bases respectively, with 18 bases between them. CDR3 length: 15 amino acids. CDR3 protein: CASRLGGRGYNEQFF. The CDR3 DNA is TGTGCCAGCCGACTCGGAGGGAGAGGGTACAATGAGCAGTTCTTC.

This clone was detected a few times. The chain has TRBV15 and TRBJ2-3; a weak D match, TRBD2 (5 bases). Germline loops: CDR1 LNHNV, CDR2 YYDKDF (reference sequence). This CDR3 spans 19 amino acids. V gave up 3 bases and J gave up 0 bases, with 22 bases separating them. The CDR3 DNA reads TGTGCCACCAGCAGGAAATTGTATGAGCGGACCCGTAGCACAGATACGCAGTATTTT. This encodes CATSRKLYERTRSTDTQYF.

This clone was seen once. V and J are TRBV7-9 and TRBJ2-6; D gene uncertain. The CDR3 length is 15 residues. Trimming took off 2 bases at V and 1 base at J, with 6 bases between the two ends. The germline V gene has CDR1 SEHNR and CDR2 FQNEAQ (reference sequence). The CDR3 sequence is CASSLRRSGANVLTF. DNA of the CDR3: TGTGCCAGCAGCTTACGAAGATCTGGGGCCAACGTCCTGACTTTC. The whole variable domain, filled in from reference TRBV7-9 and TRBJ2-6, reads DTGVSQNPRHKITKRGQNVTFRCDPISEHNRLYWYRQTLGQGPEFLTYFQNEAQLEKSRLLSDRFSAERPKGSFSTLEIQRTEQGDSAMYLCASSLRRSGANVLTFGAGSRLTVL.

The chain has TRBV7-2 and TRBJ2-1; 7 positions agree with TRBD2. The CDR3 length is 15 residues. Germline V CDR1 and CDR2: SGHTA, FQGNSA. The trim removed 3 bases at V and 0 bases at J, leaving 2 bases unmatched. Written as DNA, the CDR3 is TGTGCCAGCAGCTTCGGGAGGAGCTCCTACAATGAGCAGTTCTTC. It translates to CASSFGRSSYNEQFF.

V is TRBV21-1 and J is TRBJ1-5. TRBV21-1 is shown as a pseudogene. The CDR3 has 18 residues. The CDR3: CASSKVGQQFDSNQPQHF. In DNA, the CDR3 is TGTGCCAGCAGCAAAGTCGGCCAGCAGTTTGATAGCAATCAGCCCCAGCATTTT.

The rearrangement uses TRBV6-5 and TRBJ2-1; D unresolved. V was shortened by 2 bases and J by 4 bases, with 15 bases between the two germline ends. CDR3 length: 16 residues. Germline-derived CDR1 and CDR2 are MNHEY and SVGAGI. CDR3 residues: CASSYRAAASYNEQFF. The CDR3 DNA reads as TGTGCCAGCAGTTACCGGGCCGCGGCGTCGTACAATGAGCAGTTCTTC.

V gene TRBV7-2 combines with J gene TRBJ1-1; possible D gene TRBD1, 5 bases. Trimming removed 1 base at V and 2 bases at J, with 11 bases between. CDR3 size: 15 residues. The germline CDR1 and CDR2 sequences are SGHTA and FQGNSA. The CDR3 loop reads CASSLVGGRNTEAFF. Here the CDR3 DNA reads TGTGCCAGCAGCTTAGTGGGGGGAAGAAACACTGAAGCTTTCTTT.

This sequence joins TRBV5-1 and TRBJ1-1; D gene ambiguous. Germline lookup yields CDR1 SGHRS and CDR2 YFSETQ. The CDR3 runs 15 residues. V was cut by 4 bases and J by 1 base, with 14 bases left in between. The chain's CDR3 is CASSIQPGGNTEAFF. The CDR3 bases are TGCGCCAGCAGCATACAACCCGGTGGGAACACTGAAGCTTTCTTT.

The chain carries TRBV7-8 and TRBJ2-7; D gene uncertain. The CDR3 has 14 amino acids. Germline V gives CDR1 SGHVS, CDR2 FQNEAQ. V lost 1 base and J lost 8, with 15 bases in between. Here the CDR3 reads CASSLGYGDNKQYF. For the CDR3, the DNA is TGTGCCAGCAGCTTAGGGTATGGAGACAACAAGCAGTACTTC.

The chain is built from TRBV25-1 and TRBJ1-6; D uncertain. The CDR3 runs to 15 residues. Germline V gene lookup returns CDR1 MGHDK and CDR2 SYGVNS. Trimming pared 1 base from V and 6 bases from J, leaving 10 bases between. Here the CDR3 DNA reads TGTGCCAGCAGTGAATTGGCGGCGGGTAATTCACCCCTCCACTTT. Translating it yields CASSELAAGNSPLHF.

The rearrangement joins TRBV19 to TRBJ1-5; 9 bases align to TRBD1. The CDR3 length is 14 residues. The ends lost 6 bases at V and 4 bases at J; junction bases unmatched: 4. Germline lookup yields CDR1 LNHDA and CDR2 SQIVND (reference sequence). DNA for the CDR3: TGTGCCAGTAGCCCGGGACAGGGAAATCAGCCCCAGCATTTT. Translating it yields CASSPGQGNQPQHF.

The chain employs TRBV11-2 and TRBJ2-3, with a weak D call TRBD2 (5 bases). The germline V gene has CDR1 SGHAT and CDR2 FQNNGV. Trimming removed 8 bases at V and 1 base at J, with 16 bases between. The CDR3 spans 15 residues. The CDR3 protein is CASRSVSWGTDTQYF. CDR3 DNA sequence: TGTGCCAGCCGTAGCGTTTCATGGGGCACAGATACGCAGTATTTT.